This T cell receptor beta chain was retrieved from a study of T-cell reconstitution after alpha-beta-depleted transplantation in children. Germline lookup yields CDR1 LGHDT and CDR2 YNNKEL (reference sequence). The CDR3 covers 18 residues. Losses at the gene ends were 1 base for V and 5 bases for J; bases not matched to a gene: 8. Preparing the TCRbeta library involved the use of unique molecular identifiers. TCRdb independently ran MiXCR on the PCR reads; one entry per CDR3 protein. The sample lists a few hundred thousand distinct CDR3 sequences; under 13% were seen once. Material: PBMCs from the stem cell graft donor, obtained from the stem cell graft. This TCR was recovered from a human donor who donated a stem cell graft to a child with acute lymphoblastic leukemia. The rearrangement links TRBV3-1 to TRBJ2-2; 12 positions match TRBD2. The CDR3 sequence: CASSQVLAGGSRTGELFF. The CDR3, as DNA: TGTGCCAGCAGCCAAGTCCTAGCGGGAGGGAGTCGGACCGGGGAGCTGTTTTTT.